The T cell receptor (beta chain) described here comes from a study of blood T cell repertoires in COVID-19. Turning to the study itself: Samples representing acute and convalescent COVID-19 were sourced from the United States, Italy and Spain. PBMCs, B-cell-depleted T cells, or T cells provided the cDNA or gDNA that made up the material.

Germline loops: CDR1 LNHDA, CDR2 SQIVND (reference sequence). V was trimmed by 7 bases and J by 2 bases, leaving 18 bases between them. This CDR3 has 15 residues. Authors' methods: How many nucleated cells were present was estimated from reference gene primer amplification. TCRdb's table, derived via immunoSEQ multiplex PCR, lists solely in-frame clones and lacks some. D and trimming come from the DNA, and the V and J calls and clone size come from that table. This repertoire shows fewer than 500,000 clones, 81% found once; its top ten account for about 1.2%. The sample comprised peripheral blood. This clonotype was obtained from a human donor with acute or convalescent COVID-19. The donor label of this sample is uncertain. The chain couples TRBV19 to TRBJ2-7; possible D gene TRBD1, 6 bases. DNA of the CDR3: TGTGCCAGTACCGCCCCGGGACAAGGAACCTACGAGCAGTACTTC. It encodes CASTAPGQGTYEQYF.